Following are 2 T cell receptor beta chains from one sample sequenced in a study of T cells in women clearing cervical HPV infection (dated by TCRdb to 2017 to 2018). Libraries were constructed by the immunoSEQ multiplex PCR assay. Sourced from immuneACCESS, this table was stored by TCRdb with only in-frame sequences that have V and J called. A share of the clones is absent; for the studies checked, an unresolved V gene accounts for under half, and the remainder has no known explanation. In this sample's table one finds 30,000 to 35,000 clones. Approximately 6.8% of the sample lies in the top ten. The sample consisted of blood buffy coat. These receptors were taken from a woman between 18 and 69 years old with a cervical HPV16 infection that either progressed to CIN3+ or cleared (not recorded which).

Remarks on this clone: The CDR3 extends 3 residues past the end of the read, so its final part is completed from the germline J gene. This chain uses TRBV20-1 with TRBJ2-2; no clear D. V lost 5 bases and J 7 bases, leaving 8 bases between the germline ends. Germline values: CDR1 DFQATT, CDR2 SNEGSKA (reference sequence). CDR3 length equals 11 residues. CDR3 region: CSAGRHGELFF. Partial CDR3 DNA: TGCAGTGCTGGTAGACACGGGGAG.

A word on this clone: Sequencing ends 3 residues short of the CDR3 end; the germline J gene provides the rest. V gene TRBV20-1 combines with J gene TRBJ2-3, with 10 bases fitting TRBD2. The CDR3 length is 16 residues. CDR1 DFQATT and CDR2 SNEGSKA come from the germline V gene (reference sequence). CDR3: CSARVVQRGGQETQYF. CDR3 bases read: TGCAGTGCTAGAGTGGTCCAGCGGGGGGGCCAAGAGACG.